Listed below are T cell receptor beta chains from one sample, sequenced in a study of identical twins. TCRdb ran MiXCR on the 5' RACE reads and lists one entry per CDR3 protein. The sample carries around 670,000 distinct CDR3 sequences, less than 7% recorded once. Source material: naive T cells sorted from blood. Receptors were obtained from a man in his late teens or twenties in good health. Each CDR3 is given with its conserved first and last residue. A D gene is named only where the DNA matches it firmly. Clone size is not always given. Where it is, it says once, few, many or a class for expanded clones.

d_gene | j_gene | abundance | v_gene | CDR3nt | CDR3aa
TRBD1 | TRBJ2-1 | many | TRBV20-1 | TGCAGTGCCCTCCCCGGGACAGAAGCCTACAATGAGCAGTTCTTC | CSALPGTEAYNEQFF
NA | TRBJ2-4 | NA | TRBV5-5 | TGTGCCAGCAGCTCCCTCCAAGAAGTTCAGTACTTC | CASSSLQEVQYF
TRBD2 | TRBJ2-3 | many | TRBV9 | TGTGCCAGCAGCGTAGTGGCGGGAGCCCGCACAGATACGCAGTATTTT | CASSVVAGARTDTQYF
NA | TRBJ1-5 | many | TRBV6-5 | TGTGCCAGCGGTTCGGGGGCCCATCAGCCCCAGCATTTT | CASGSGAHQPQHF
NA | TRBJ2-4 | NA | TRBV3-1 | TGTGCCAGCAGCCAAGGCCCGACTGGAGAGTTTCTAGCCAAAAACATTCAGTACTTC | CASSQGPTGEFLAKNIQYF
TRBD2 | TRBJ2-5 | NA | TRBV12-3/TRBV12-4 | TGTGCCAGCAGTTTACAACTAGCGGGAGGGCCGGGGGAGACCCAGTACTTC | CASSLQLAGGPGETQYF
TRBD2 | TRBJ2-1 | NA | TRBV5-1 | TGCGCCAGCAGCTTGGCCGGGGGGTGGTCCTACAATGAGCAGTTCTTC | CASSLAGGWSYNEQFF
TRBD1 | TRBJ2-7 | many | TRBV5-5 | TGTGCCAGCAGCTTTCGTTCCGGGGACAGCTTCTACGAGCAGTACTTC | CASSFRSGDSFYEQYF
NA | TRBJ2-7 | many | TRBV5-6 | TGTGCCAGCAGGCCACAGGGCTGGTCTTACGAGCAGTACTTC | CASRPQGWSYEQYF
NA | TRBJ2-7 | few | TRBV6-2/TRBV6-3 | TGTGCCACCATCACGGGGAGCTCCTACGAGCAGTACTTC | CATITGSSYEQYF
NA | TRBJ2-7 | many | TRBV27 | TGTGCCAGCGGCGTGACTGCCTACGAGCAGTACTTC | CASGVTAYEQYF
TRBD2 | TRBJ2-1 | NA | TRBV7-2 | TGTGCCAGCAGCCAAACCTCGGGACTAGCGGGAGCCGAGCAGTTCTTC | CASSQTSGLAGAEQFF
NA | TRBJ2-5 | many | TRBV20-1 | TGCAGTGCTAGGCCGGGAGAAGAGACCCAGTACTTC | CSARPGEETQYF
TRBD1 | TRBJ1-6 | many | TRBV2 | TGTGCCAGCAGTGAATTGGGACAGGGGAATTCACCCCTCCACTTT | CASSELGQGNSPLHF
TRBD1 | TRBJ1-2 | few | TRBV28 | TGTGCCAGCAGTTTCACGGGGACAGGATATGGCTACACCTTC | CASSFTGTGYGYTF
TRBD1 | TRBJ2-5 | many | TRBV4-3 | TGCGCCAGCAGCCAAGGGACAGGGATACAAGAGACCCAGTACTTC | CASSQGTGIQETQYF
NA | TRBJ2-7 | many | TRBV5-1 | TGCGCCAGCATAAAGGGGAACGAGCAGTACTTC | CASIKGNEQYF
TRBD2 | TRBJ2-1 | NA | TRBV13 | TGTGCCAGCCACCCGCGGGGGGGATCCTACAATGAGCAGTTCTTC | CASHPRGGSYNEQFF
NA | TRBJ2-4 | NA | TRBV11-2 | TGTGCCAGCCACCCCACAGGGTGGAACATTCAGTACTTC | CASHPTGWNIQYF
NA | TRBJ1-4 | NA | TRBV7-6 | TGTGCCAGCAGCTTAGCCGGGGTGGATGAAAAACTGTTTTTT | CASSLAGVDEKLFF
TRBD2 | TRBJ2-1 | many | TRBV2 | TGTGCCAGCAGTGAAAAGACTAGCGGGATTTCTGGTAATGAGCAGTTCTTC | CASSEKTSGISGNEQFF
NA | TRBJ2-5 | few | TRBV9 | TGTGCCAGCAGCGTAGCCCCAGAAGAGACCCAGTACTTC | CASSVAPEETQYF
TRBD2 | TRBJ2-3 | few | TRBV10-3 | TGTGCCATCAGTCCGGGACTAGCGGGAGGAACAGATACGCAGTATTTT | CAISPGLAGGTDTQYF
NA | TRBJ1-1 | many | TRBV6-5 | TGTGCCAGCACCTTAGGAGGGATGAGCATCTTT | CASTLGGMSIF
NA | TRBJ1-1 | many | TRBV12-3/TRBV12-4 | TGTGCCAGCAGTTTCTCCAGGGCAGCAGCTTTCTTT | CASSFSRAAAFF
NA | TRBJ1-1 | many | TRBV20-1 | TGCAGTGCCCGTATAGGGGGGGGGAACACTGAAGCTTTCTTT | CSARIGGGNTEAFF
NA | TRBJ2-5 | many | TRBV4-1 | TGCGCCAGCAGCCAAGATAGGCAAGGAGGGGTCCAAGAGACCCAGTACTTC | CASSQDRQGGVQETQYF
TRBD1 | TRBJ2-1 | NA | TRBV19 | TGTGCCACCGTTGACAGGGGGCAAGATGAGCAGTTCTTC | CATVDRGQDEQFF
TRBD1 | TRBJ1-3 | few | TRBV20-1 | TGCAGTGCTAGCCCAACGGGGGGCAGGGGGACTGGAAACACCATATATTTT | CSASPTGGRGTGNTIYF
NA | TRBJ2-5 | many | TRBV14 | TGTGCCAGCAGCCATCATAGGGGACAACAGTCTCGATTCTTCCAGTACCAAGAGACCCAGTACTTC | CASSHHRGQQSRFFQYQETQYF
TRBD1 | TRBJ2-3 | few | TRBV4-1 | TGCGCCAGCAGCCAAGAAGAGTTTACAGGGGGCGTCACAGATACGCAGTATTTT | CASSQEEFTGGVTDTQYF
NA | TRBJ2-1 | many | TRBV7-9 | TGTGCCAGCAGCTTAGCCCTTAGCCCGAAGGCACCTGAGCAGTTCTTC | CASSLALSPKAPEQFF
NA | TRBJ1-1 | few | TRBV12-3/TRBV12-4 | TGTGCCAACAGAGGGGCCCTGAACACTGAAGCTTTCTTT | CANRGALNTEAFF
TRBD2 | TRBJ2-3 | few | TRBV24-1 | TGTGCCACCAGTTATCCGGGAGGGAGAACAGATACGCAGTATTTT | CATSYPGGRTDTQYF
NA | TRBJ1-1 | few | TRBV20-1 | TGCAGTGCTAGAGATGCGACGGCCCTGAACACTGAAGCTTTCTTT | CSARDATALNTEAFF
TRBD2 | TRBJ2-3 | few | TRBV10-3 | TGTGCCATCAGTGAGAACGGACTAGCGGGACCGATAGATACGCAGTATTTT | CAISENGLAGPIDTQYF
NA | TRBJ2-2 | many | TRBV12-3/TRBV12-4 | TGTGCCAGCAGTTTTCGGACACAGGGCGGGGAGCTGTTTTTT | CASSFRTQGGELFF
NA | TRBJ2-1 | many | TRBV4-3 | TGCGCCAGCAGCCAAGAGGTCATTCCCTTCTACAATGAGCAGTTCTTC | CASSQEVIPFYNEQFF
NA | TRBJ2-3 | many | TRBV2 | TGTGCGAGCAAGGGGGACACAGATACGCAGTATTTT | CASKGDTDTQYF
TRBD2 | TRBJ2-3 | NA | TRBV11-2 | TGTGCCAGCAGCTCCATAGCGGGAGATTGGACAGATACGCAGTATTTT | CASSSIAGDWTDTQYF
NA | TRBJ2-1 | NA | TRBV19 | TGTGCCACCGGTGATATTAGCGGATCCTACAATGAGCAGTTCTTC | CATGDISGSYNEQFF
NA | TRBJ2-2 | NA | TRBV11-2 | TGTGCCAGCAGCTTCTTGGGGGGCGGGGAGCTGTTTTTT | CASSFLGGGELFF
TRBD2 | TRBJ2-3 | NA | TRBV11-2 | TGTGCCAGCAGCTTATTGCGACTAGCGGAAGTGAACACAGATACGCAGTATTTT | CASSLLRLAEVNTDTQYF
TRBD2 | TRBJ2-2 | many | TRBV7-2 | TGTGCCAGCAGACCCGGGGGCGGGAGGGCCGACACCGGGGAGCTGTTTTTT | CASRPGGGRADTGELFF
TRBD1 | TRBJ2-1 | many | TRBV20-1 | TGCAGTGCTAGGGGCGGCAGGGGGCATTACAATGAGCAGTTCTTC | CSARGGRGHYNEQFF
TRBD2 | TRBJ2-3 | NA | TRBV5-1 | TGCGCCAGCAGCCGCCTAGCGGGAGGTGGAGGGCCGTCAGATACGCAGTATTTT | CASSRLAGGGGPSDTQYF
NA | TRBJ1-3 | few | TRBV5-5 | TGTGCCAGCAGCTGGCTCCGGCTGACAAACGGGGGAAACACCATATATTTT | CASSWLRLTNGGNTIYF
NA | TRBJ2-5 | NA | TRBV7-8 | TGTGCCAGCAGCCGAGGGGGGGGCTCGGAGACCCAGTACTTC | CASSRGGGSETQYF
TRBD1 | TRBJ2-3 | many | TRBV6-2/TRBV6-3 | TGTGCCAGCAGTCAGGACAGGGTGGCAGATACGCAGTATTTT | CASSQDRVADTQYF
TRBD2 | TRBJ2-3 | few | TRBV20-1 | TGCAGTGCTAACCTAGCGGGGGTTAGCACAGATACGCAGTATTTT | CSANLAGVSTDTQYF
NA | TRBJ2-5 | many | TRBV10-1 | TGCGCCAGCAGTGAACGGTACCAAGAGACCCAGTACTTC | CASSERYQETQYF
TRBD2 | TRBJ2-1 | many | TRBV4-3 | TGCGCCAGCAGCCAAGATCCCAGGACTAGCGGCGGTGAGCAGTTCTTC | CASSQDPRTSGGEQFF
TRBD1 | TRBJ2-1 | many | TRBV5-1 | TGCGCCAGCAGCTTGGAACAGGGGGCGAGTGAGCAGTTCTTC | CASSLEQGASEQFF
NA | TRBJ1-4 | few | TRBV7-9 | TGTGCCAGCAGCACCACACAGGCGACGGAGGAAAAACTGTTTTTT | CASSTTQATEEKLFF
NA | TRBJ2-2 | many | TRBV7-2 | TGTGCCAGCAGCTTAGTCCACGGGGAGCTGTTTTTT | CASSLVHGELFF
NA | TRBJ2-6 | NA | TRBV7-8 | TGTGCCAGCAGTCCAGGACTCAGCGCTGGGGCCAACGTCCTGACTTTC | CASSPGLSAGANVLTF